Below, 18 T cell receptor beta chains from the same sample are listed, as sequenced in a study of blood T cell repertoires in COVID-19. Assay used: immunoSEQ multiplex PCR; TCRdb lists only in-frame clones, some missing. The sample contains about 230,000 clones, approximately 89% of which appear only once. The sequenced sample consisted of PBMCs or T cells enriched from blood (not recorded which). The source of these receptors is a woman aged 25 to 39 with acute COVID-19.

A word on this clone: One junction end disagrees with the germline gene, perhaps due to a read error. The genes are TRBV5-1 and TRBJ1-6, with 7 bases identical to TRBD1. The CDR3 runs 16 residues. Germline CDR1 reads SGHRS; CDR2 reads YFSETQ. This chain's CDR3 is CASSSPGTEYNLPLHF. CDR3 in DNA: TGCGCCAGCAGCTCTCCCGGGACAGAGTATAATTTACCCCTCCACTTT.

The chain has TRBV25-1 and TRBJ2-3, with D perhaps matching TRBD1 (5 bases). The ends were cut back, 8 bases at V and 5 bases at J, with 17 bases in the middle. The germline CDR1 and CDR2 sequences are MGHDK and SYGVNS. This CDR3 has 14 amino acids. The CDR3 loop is CASGQGWEGDTQYF. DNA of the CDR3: TGTGCCAGCGGCCAGGGATGGGAAGGAGATACGCAGTATTTT.

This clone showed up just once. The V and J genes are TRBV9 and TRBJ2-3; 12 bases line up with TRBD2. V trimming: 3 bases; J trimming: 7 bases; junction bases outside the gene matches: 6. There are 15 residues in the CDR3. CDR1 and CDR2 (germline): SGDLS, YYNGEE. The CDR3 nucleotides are TGTGCCAGCAGCGGGTCTAGCGGGGGGGCGAATACGCAGTATTTT. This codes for CASSGSSGGANTQYF.

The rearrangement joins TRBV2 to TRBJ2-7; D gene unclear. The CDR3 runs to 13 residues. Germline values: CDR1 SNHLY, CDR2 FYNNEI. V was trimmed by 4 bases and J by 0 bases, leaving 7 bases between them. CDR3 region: CASSGGTSYEQYF. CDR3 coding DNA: TGTGCCAGCAGTGGAGGTACCTCCTACGAGCAGTACTTC.

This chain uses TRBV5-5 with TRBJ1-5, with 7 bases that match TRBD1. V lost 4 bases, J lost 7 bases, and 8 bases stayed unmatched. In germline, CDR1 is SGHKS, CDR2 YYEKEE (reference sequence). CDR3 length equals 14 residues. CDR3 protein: CASSDTGAGQPQHF. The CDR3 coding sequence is TGTGCCAGCAGCGATACAGGGGCGGGGCAGCCCCAGCATTTT.

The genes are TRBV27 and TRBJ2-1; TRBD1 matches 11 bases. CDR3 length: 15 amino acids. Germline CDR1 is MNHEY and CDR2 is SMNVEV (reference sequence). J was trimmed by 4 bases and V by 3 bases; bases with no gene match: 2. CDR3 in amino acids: CASSFRDRGYNEQFF. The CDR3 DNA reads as TGTGCCAGCAGTTTTAGGGACAGGGGGTACAATGAGCAGTTCTTC.

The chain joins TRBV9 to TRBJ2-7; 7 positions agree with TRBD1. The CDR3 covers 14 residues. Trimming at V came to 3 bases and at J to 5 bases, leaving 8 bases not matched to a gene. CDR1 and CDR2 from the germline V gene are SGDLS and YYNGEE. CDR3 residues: CASSETGMRNEQYF. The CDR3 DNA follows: TGTGCCAGCAGCGAGACAGGGATGAGGAACGAGCAGTACTTC.

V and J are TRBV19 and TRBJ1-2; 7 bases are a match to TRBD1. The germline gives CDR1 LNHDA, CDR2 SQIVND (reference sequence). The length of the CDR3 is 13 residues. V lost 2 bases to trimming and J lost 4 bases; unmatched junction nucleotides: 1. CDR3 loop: CASSITGAYGYTF. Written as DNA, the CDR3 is TGTGCCAGTAGTATAACAGGGGCCTATGGCTACACCTTC.

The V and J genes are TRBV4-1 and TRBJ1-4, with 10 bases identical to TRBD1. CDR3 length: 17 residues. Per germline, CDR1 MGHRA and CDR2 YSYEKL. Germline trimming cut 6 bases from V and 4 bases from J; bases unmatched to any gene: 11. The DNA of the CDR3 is TGCGCCAGCAGTCCTGCTGACAGGGGGCCAAGTAATGAAAAACTGTTTTTT. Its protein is CASSPADRGPSNEKLFF.

Here the CDR3 DNA reads TGTGCCAGCAGCCCTGGGGACAGGTCCCTCCACTTT. Amino acids: CASSPGDRSLHF. J is TRBJ1-6 and V is TRBV7-9, with 8 bases lining up with TRBD1. This CDR3 region has 12 residues. V lost 5 bases and J lost 14; bases outside the gene matches: 5. The germline CDR1 and CDR2 sequences are SEHNR and FQNEAQ (reference sequence).

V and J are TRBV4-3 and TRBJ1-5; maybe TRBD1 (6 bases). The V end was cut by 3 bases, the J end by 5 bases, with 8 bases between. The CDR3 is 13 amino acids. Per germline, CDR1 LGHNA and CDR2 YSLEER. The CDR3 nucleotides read TGCGCCAGCAGCCAGACAGGTTATCAGCCCCAGCATTTT. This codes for CASSQTGYQPQHF.

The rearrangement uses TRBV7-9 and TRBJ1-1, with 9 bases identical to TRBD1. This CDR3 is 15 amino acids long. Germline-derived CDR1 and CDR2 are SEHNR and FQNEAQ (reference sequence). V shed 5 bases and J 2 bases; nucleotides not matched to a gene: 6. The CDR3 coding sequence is TGTGCCAGCAGCCCAGGACAGGGGATCAACACTGAAGCTTTCTTT. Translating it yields CASSPGQGINTEAFF.

The CDR3 sequence: CASSGASGNTIYF. For the CDR3, the DNA is TGCGCCAGCAGCGGGGCTTCGGGAAACACCATATATTTT. The chain is built from TRBV5-1 and TRBJ1-3; tentatively, D is TRBD1 (5 bases). CDR1 and CDR2 from the germline V gene are SGHRS and YFSETQ. V dropped 4 bases and J dropped 4 bases, with 9 bases sitting between them. CDR3 length: 13 residues. The variable domain in full, completed from reference TRBV5-1 and TRBJ1-3, reads KAGVTQTPRYLIKTRGQQVTLSCSPISGHRSVSWYQQTPGQGLQFLFEYFSETQRNKGNFPGRFSGRQFSNSRSEMNVSTLELGDSALYLCASSGASGNTIYFGEGSWLTVV.

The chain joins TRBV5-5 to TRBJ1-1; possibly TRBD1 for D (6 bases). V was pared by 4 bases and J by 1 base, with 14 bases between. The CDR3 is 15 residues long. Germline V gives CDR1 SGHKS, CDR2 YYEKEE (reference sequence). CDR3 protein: CASSLRTERNTEAFF. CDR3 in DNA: TGTGCCAGCAGCCTACGGACAGAACGGAACACTGAAGCTTTCTTT.

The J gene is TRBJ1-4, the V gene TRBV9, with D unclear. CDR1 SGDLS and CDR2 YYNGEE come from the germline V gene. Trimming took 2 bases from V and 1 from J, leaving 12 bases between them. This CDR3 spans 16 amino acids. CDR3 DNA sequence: TGTGCCAGCAGCGTGCACGGGAAGGGAACTAATGAAAAACTGTTTTTT. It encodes CASSVHGKGTNEKLFF.

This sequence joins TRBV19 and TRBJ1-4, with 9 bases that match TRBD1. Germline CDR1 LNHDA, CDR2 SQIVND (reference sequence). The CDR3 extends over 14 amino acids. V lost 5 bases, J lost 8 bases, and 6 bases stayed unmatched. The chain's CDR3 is CASSLGQGWEKLFF. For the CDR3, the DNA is TGTGCCAGTAGTCTCGGACAGGGGTGGGAAAAACTGTTTTTT.

This CDR3 reads CASSSSGTGTRSPLHF. DNA of the CDR3: TGTGCCAGCAGCTCTTCCGGGACAGGGACGCGCTCACCCCTCCACTTT. The chain joins TRBV7-3 to TRBJ1-6; the match to TRBD1 covers 9 bases. CDR1 and CDR2 (germline): SGHTA, FQGTGA. CDR3 length equals 16 residues. The ends lost 4 bases at V and 10 bases at J; junction bases unmatched: 11.

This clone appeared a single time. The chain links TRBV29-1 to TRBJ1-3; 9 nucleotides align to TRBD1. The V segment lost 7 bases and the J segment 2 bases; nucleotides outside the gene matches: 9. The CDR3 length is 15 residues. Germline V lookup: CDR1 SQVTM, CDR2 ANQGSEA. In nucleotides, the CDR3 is TGCAGCGCGACCGTTCGGACAGGGGCTGGAAACACCATATATTTT. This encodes CSATVRTGAGNTIYF.